This paragraph reports one TCR beta chain. The V gene lost 3 bases and the J gene lost 3 bases, with 16 bases spanning the gap. Germline CDR1 MGHRA, CDR2 YSYEKL. The CDR3 sequence is 16 residues long. For every donor, a draw yielded around 9.4 milliliters of peripheral blood. The sample comes from a study of blood T cells in healthy people across ages. Primers used in a second PCR of about 7 to 12 cycles were a sample-barcoded 5' primer and a J-beta primer mix. TCRdb redid the calling of the 5' RACE reads with MiXCR, one entry per CDR3 protein. The table lists 1,800,000 or so distinct CDR3 sequences, about two fifths of them singletons, with around 23% in the top ten.

The sequencing input was blood. The TCR was taken from a human donor in good health. This chain links TRBV4-1 with TRBJ2-3; a weak D match, TRBD1 (6 bases). The chain's CDR3 is CASSHNLGGETDTQYF. The CDR3 DNA reads TGCGCCAGCAGCCACAACCTAGGGGGAGAAACAGATACGCAGTATTTT.